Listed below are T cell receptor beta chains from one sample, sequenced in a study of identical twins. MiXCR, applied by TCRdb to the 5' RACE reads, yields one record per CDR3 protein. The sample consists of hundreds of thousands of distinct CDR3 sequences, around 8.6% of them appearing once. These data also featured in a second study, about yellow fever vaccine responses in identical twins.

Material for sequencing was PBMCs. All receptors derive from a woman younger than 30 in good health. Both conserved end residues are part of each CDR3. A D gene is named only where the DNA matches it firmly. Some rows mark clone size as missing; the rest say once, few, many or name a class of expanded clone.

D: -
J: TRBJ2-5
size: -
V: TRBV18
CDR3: CASSPNGGQETQYF
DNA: TGTGCCAGCTCACCAAATGGGGGCCAAGAGACCCAGTACTTC

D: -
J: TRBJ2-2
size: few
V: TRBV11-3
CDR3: CASSLLLAGVNTGELFF
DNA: TGTGCCAGCAGCTTATTATTAGCAGGGGTGAACACCGGGGAGCTGTTTTTT

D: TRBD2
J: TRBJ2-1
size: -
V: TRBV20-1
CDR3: CSAGGGLAGYEQFF
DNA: TGCAGTGCTGGCGGAGGGTTAGCGGGGTATGAGCAGTTCTTC

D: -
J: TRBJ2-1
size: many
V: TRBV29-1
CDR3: CSAGDSLVF
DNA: TGCAGCGCCGGGGACTCCTTGGTGTTC

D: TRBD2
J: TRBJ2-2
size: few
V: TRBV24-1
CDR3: CATSAAGTSGSFF
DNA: TGTGCCACCAGTGCAGCCGGGACTAGCGGGAGTTTTTTT

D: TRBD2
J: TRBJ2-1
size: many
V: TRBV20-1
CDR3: CSARDLAGPSYNEQFF
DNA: TGCAGTGCTAGGGACCTAGCGGGACCCTCCTACAATGAGCAGTTCTTC

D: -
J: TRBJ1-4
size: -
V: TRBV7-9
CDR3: CASSLPGPSDEKLFF
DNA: TGTGCCAGCAGCCTCCCGGGCCCATCGGATGAAAAACTGTTTTTT

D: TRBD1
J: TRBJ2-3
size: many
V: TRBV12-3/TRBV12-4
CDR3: CASRDTGTAHDTQYF
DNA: TGTGCCAGCAGGGACACCGGGACAGCGCATGATACGCAGTATTTT

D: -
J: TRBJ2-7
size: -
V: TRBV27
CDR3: CASSSPGSTYEQYF
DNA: TGTGCCAGCAGTTCTCCGGGATCAACCTACGAGCAGTACTTC

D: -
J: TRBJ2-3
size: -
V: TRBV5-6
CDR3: CASSFLGSAEGQYF
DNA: TGTGCCAGCAGCTTTCTGGGATCAGCGGAAGGGCAGTATTTT

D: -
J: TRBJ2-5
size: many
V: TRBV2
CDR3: CASGVGRLETQYF
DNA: TGTGCCAGCGGGGTAGGACGGTTAGAGACCCAGTACTTC

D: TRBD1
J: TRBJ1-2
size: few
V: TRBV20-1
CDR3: CSARPGTGGHGYTF
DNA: TGCAGTGCTAGACCCGGGACAGGGGGTCATGGCTACACCTTC

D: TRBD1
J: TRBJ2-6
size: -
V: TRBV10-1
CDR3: CARTGATGANVLTF
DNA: TGCGCCAGGACAGGGGCGACGGGGGCCAACGTCCTGACTTTC

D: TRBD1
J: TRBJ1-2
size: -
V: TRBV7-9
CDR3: CASSFRTGANYGYTF
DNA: TGTGCCAGCAGCTTTCGGACAGGGGCTAACTATGGCTACACCTTC

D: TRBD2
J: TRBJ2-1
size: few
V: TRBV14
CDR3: CASSLYSGGDNEQFF
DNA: TGTGCCAGCAGCCTCTATAGCGGGGGGGATAATGAGCAGTTCTTC

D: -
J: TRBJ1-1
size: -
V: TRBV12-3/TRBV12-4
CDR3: CASSWATDTEAFF
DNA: TGTGCCAGCAGTTGGGCTACGGACACTGAAGCTTTCTTT

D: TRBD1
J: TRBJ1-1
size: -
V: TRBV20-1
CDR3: CSAPELAGGMNTEAFF
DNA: TGCAGTGCTCCCGAATTGGCAGGGGGGATGAACACTGAAGCTTTCTTT

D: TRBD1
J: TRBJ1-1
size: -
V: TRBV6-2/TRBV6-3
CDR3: CASRDRGPNTEAFF
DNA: TGTGCCAGCAGAGACAGGGGGCCGAACACTGAAGCTTTCTTT

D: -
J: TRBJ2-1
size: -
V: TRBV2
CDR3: CASSPPYVYEQFF
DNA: TGTGCCAGCAGTCCCCCCTATGTGTATGAGCAGTTCTTC

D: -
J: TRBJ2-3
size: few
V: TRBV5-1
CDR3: CASSLATNTDTQYF
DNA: TGCGCCAGCAGCTTGGCAACCAACACAGATACGCAGTATTTT

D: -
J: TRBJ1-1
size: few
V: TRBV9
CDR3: CASSVAGRGTEAFF
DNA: TGTGCCAGCAGCGTAGCCGGGAGGGGCACTGAAGCTTTCTTT

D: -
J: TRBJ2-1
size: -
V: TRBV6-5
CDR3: CASSYRRLDMANEQFF
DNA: TGTGCCAGCAGTTACCGTAGACTAGATATGGCGAATGAGCAGTTCTTC

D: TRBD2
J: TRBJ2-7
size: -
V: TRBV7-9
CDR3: CASSLFSGRDHEQYF
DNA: TGTGCCAGCAGCCTCTTTAGCGGGAGAGACCACGAGCAGTACTTC

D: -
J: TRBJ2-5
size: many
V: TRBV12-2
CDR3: CASRLASRRETQYF
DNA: TGTGCAAGTCGCTTAGCGTCTAGGAGAGAGACCCAGTACTTC

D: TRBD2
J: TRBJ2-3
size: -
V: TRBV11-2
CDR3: CASSTATSGRGDTQYF
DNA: TGTGCCAGCAGCACCGCTACTAGCGGGCGAGGAGATACGCAGTATTTT

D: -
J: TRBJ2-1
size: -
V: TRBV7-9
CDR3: CASTTFKGPNYNEQFF
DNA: TGTGCCAGCACCACCTTCAAAGGCCCCAACTACAATGAGCAGTTCTTC

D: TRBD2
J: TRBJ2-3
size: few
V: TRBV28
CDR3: CASSLRNRGGGLQYF
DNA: TGTGCCAGCAGTTTACGAAATCGGGGGGGGGGACTGCAGTATTTT